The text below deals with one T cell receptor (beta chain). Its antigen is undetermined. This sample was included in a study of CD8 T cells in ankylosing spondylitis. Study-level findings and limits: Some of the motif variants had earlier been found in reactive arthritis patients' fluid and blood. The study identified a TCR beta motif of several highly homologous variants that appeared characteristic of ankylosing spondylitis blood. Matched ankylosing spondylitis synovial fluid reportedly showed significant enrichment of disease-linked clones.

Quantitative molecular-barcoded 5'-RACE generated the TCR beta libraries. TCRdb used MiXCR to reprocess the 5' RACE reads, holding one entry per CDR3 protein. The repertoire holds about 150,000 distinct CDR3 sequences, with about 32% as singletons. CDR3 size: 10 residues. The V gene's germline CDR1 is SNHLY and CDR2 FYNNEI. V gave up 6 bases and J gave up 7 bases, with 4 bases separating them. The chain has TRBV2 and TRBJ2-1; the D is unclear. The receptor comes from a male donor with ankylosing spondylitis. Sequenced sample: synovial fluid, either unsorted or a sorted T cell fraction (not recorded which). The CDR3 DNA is TGTGCCAGCAGGAGGAATGAGCAGTTCTTC. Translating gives CASRRNEQFF.